Listed below are T cell receptor beta chains from one sample, sequenced in a study of blood T cell repertoires in COVID-19. Profiling relied on immunoSEQ multiplex PCR, and the TCRdb table lists in-frame clones only, not all of them. The sample holds 300,000 or so clones, roughly 89% seen once. Sequenced sample: PBMCs or T cells enriched from blood (not recorded which). These receptors were obtained from a woman between 50 and 59 years old who had been exposed to COVID-19. Each CDR3 is given with its conserved first and last residue. The D gene is left open where the match is weak. Rows may omit the clone size; those that give it use once, few, many or a size class.

CDR3 protein: CASSPTQGSLNQPQHF; CDR3 DNA: TGTGCCAGCAGCCCTACACAGGGCTCTCTAAATCAGCCCCAGCATTTT; V gene: TRBV6-2/TRBV6-3; J gene: TRBJ1-5; clone size: NA; D gene: NA
CDR3 protein: CASSPLPAGNSPLHF; CDR3 DNA: TGTGCCAGCTCCCCCCTGCCGGCCGGGAATTCACCCCTCCACTTT; V gene: TRBV18; J gene: TRBJ1-6; clone size: NA; D gene: NA
CDR3 protein: CASKTGTVKGEGPDSPLHF; CDR3 DNA: TGCGCCAGCAAAACGGGGACAGTAAAAGGTGAGGGGCCGGATTCACCCCTCCACTTT; V gene: TRBV10-1; J gene: TRBJ1-6; clone size: NA; D gene: TRBD1
CDR3 protein: CASRLLGAGDAETQYF; CDR3 DNA: TGTGCCAGCAGGCTGCTGGGGGCGGGGGACGCGGAGACCCAGTACTTC; V gene: TRBV28; J gene: TRBJ2-5; clone size: NA; D gene: NA
CDR3 protein: CASSQKRAGPLHF; CDR3 DNA: TGCGCCAGCAGCCAAAAACGGGCGGGCCCCCTCCACTTT; V gene: TRBV4-1; J gene: TRBJ1-6; clone size: NA; D gene: NA
CDR3 protein: CASSALMNTEAFF; CDR3 DNA: TGTGCCAGCAGCGCCCTAATGAACACTGAAGCTTTCTTT; V gene: TRBV28; J gene: TRBJ1-1; clone size: NA; D gene: NA
CDR3 protein: CASSQGTGVASPLHF; CDR3 DNA: TGCGCCAGCAGCCAAGGGACAGGGGTGGCTTCACCCCTCCACTTT; V gene: TRBV4-1; J gene: TRBJ1-6; clone size: once; D gene: TRBD1
CDR3 protein: CASSYSEGVAGTYEQYF; CDR3 DNA: TGTGCCAGCAGTTACTCCGAGGGGGTAGCGGGGACCTACGAGCAGTACTTC; V gene: TRBV6-2/TRBV6-3; J gene: TRBJ2-7; clone size: NA; D gene: TRBD2
CDR3 protein: CASSFSTGPSAQYF; CDR3 DNA: TGTGCCAGCAGCTTCTCGACAGGCCCAAGCGCCCAGTACTTC; V gene: TRBV7-8; J gene: TRBJ2-5; clone size: NA; D gene: NA
CDR3 protein: CASSQILFLGTSGGNTGELFF; CDR3 DNA: TGCGCCAGCAGTCAAATCCTTTTCCTTGGGACTAGCGGGGGGAACACCGGGGAGCTGTTTTTT; V gene: TRBV23-1; J gene: TRBJ2-2; clone size: NA; D gene: TRBD2
CDR3 protein: CASTRGTGVNF; CDR3 DNA: TGTGCCAGCACCCGTGGGACAGGGGTTAACTTC; V gene: TRBV6-5; J gene: TRBJ2-5; clone size: NA; D gene: TRBD1
CDR3 protein: CASSLGQMNNEQFF; CDR3 DNA: TGTGCCAGCAGCTTGGGACAGATGAACAATGAGCAGTTCTTC; V gene: TRBV7-8; J gene: TRBJ2-1; clone size: NA; D gene: TRBD1
CDR3 protein: CASIPDRNTEAFF; CDR3 DNA: TGTGCCAGCATTCCGGACAGAAACACTGAAGCTTTCTTT; V gene: TRBV25-1; J gene: TRBJ1-1; clone size: NA; D gene: NA
CDR3 protein: CASSLAGNYEQYF; CDR3 DNA: TGCGCCAGCAGCTTGGCCGGGAACTACGAGCAGTACTTC; V gene: TRBV5-1; J gene: TRBJ2-7; clone size: NA; D gene: NA
CDR3 protein: CASSGQQGGQNIQYF; CDR3 DNA: TGTGCCAGCAGCGGCCAACAGGGCGGGCAAAACATTCAGTACTTC; V gene: TRBV4-2; J gene: TRBJ2-4; clone size: NA; D gene: NA
CDR3 protein: CASSYSSSFHNEQFF; CDR3 DNA: TGTGCCAGCAGTTACAGCTCCTCCTTCCACAATGAGCAGTTCTTC; V gene: TRBV6-5; J gene: TRBJ2-1; clone size: NA; D gene: NA
CDR3 protein: CATSTEQGPTTNEKLFF; CDR3 DNA: TGTGCCACCAGCACAGAACAGGGGCCCACAACTAATGAAAAACTGTTTTTT; V gene: TRBV15; J gene: TRBJ1-4; clone size: NA; D gene: TRBD1
CDR3 protein: CASSFGRGNTGELFF; CDR3 DNA: TGTGCCAGCAGCTTCGGCAGGGGGAACACCGGGGAGCTGTTTTTT; V gene: TRBV5-4; J gene: TRBJ2-2; clone size: NA; D gene: NA
CDR3 protein: CASSSSQDSGELFF; CDR3 DNA: TGTGCCAGCAGTTCTTCACAGGATTCCGGGGAGCTGTTTTTT; V gene: TRBV25-1; J gene: TRBJ2-2; clone size: NA; D gene: NA
CDR3 protein: CASSKPQERLAYGYTF; CDR3 DNA: TGTGCCAGTAGTAAACCACAGGAGAGACTGGCCTATGGCTACACCTTC; V gene: TRBV19; J gene: TRBJ1-2; clone size: NA; D gene: NA
CDR3 protein: CASRPAGTGADGYTF; CDR3 DNA: TGTGCCAGCAGACCAGCCGGGACAGGGGCTGATGGCTACACCTTC; V gene: TRBV2; J gene: TRBJ1-2; clone size: NA; D gene: TRBD1
CDR3 protein: CASSAYQGWEQYF; CDR3 DNA: TGCGCCAGCAGCGCTTACCAGGGGTGGGAGCAGTACTTC; V gene: TRBV5-1; J gene: TRBJ2-7; clone size: NA; D gene: NA
CDR3 protein: CASRQSSYEQYF; CDR3 DNA: TGTGCCAGTAGACAGAGTTCCTACGAGCAGTACTTC; V gene: TRBV2; J gene: TRBJ2-7; clone size: NA; D gene: NA
CDR3 protein: CASSLDGPSGKYNEQFF; CDR3 DNA: TGTGCCAGCAGCTTAGACGGTCCTAGCGGGAAGTACAATGAGCAGTTCTTC; V gene: TRBV7-9; J gene: TRBJ2-1; clone size: NA; D gene: TRBD2
CDR3 protein: CASSSTGSRGYTF; CDR3 DNA: TGTGCCAGTAGTTCAACAGGGTCAAGAGGCTACACCTTC; V gene: TRBV19; J gene: TRBJ1-2; clone size: once; D gene: NA
CDR3 protein: CATSRDGPPTVYEQYF; CDR3 DNA: TGTGCCACCAGCAGAGATGGCCCCCCGACAGTCTACGAGCAGTACTTC; V gene: TRBV15; J gene: TRBJ2-7; clone size: NA; D gene: NA
CDR3 protein: CASTRGVPTDTQYF; CDR3 DNA: TGTGCCAGCACCAGGGGGGTCCCCACAGATACGCAGTATTTT; V gene: TRBV6-5; J gene: TRBJ2-3; clone size: NA; D gene: NA
CDR3 protein: CATSDPTGSEQYF; CDR3 DNA: TGTGCCACCAGTGATCCCACAGGGAGCGAGCAGTACTTC; V gene: TRBV24-1; J gene: TRBJ2-7; clone size: NA; D gene: NA
CDR3 protein: CASSLSGGPDLSYGYTF; CDR3 DNA: TGTGCCAGCAGTTTATCGGGGGGACCCGATTTAAGCTATGGCTACACCTTC; V gene: TRBV27; J gene: TRBJ1-2; clone size: NA; D gene: NA
CDR3 protein: CASSPRPIQNSYNEQFF; CDR3 DNA: TGTGCCAGCAGCCCCCGCCCAATCCAGAACAGCTACAATGAGCAGTTCTTC; V gene: TRBV9; J gene: TRBJ2-1; clone size: NA; D gene: NA
CDR3 protein: CASSLDKARLSNTEAFF; CDR3 DNA: TGCGCCAGCAGCTTGGATAAGGCCCGACTGTCGAACACTGAAGCTTTCTTT; V gene: TRBV5-1; J gene: TRBJ1-1; clone size: NA; D gene: NA
CDR3 protein: CARRNRDSSSGDEQYF; CDR3 DNA: TGTGCCAGACGAAATAGGGACAGCTCTTCTGGGGACGAGCAGTACTTC; V gene: TRBV27; J gene: TRBJ2-7; clone size: NA; D gene: TRBD1
CDR3 protein: CASSLRLAGEQFF; CDR3 DNA: TGTGCCAGCAGCTTAAGACTAGCGGGGGAACAGTTCTTC; V gene: TRBV7-9; J gene: TRBJ2-1; clone size: NA; D gene: TRBD2
CDR3 protein: CASSQLAGQGDTQYF; CDR3 DNA: TGCGCCAGCAGCCAACTCGCAGGGCAAGGAGATACGCAGTATTTT; V gene: TRBV4-1; J gene: TRBJ2-3; clone size: NA; D gene: NA
CDR3 protein: CASSPGTSTDTQYF; CDR3 DNA: TGTGCCAGCAGCCCTGGGACTAGCACAGATACGCAGTATTTT; V gene: TRBV5-6; J gene: TRBJ2-3; clone size: NA; D gene: NA
CDR3 protein: CASKDIPLWTEAFF; CDR3 DNA: TGTGCCAGCAAGGACATCCCCTTGTGGACTGAAGCTTTCTTT; V gene: TRBV6-5; J gene: TRBJ1-1; clone size: NA; D gene: NA
CDR3 protein: CASSPSTDTQYF; CDR3 DNA: TGTGCCAGTAGCCCCTCCACAGATACGCAGTATTTT; V gene: TRBV19; J gene: TRBJ2-3; clone size: NA; D gene: NA
CDR3 protein: CASKRNYGYTF; CDR3 DNA: TGTGCCAGCAAACGGAACTATGGCTACACCTTC; V gene: TRBV6-5; J gene: TRBJ1-2; clone size: NA; D gene: NA
CDR3 protein: CASSQDLVQPQHF; CDR3 DNA: TGTGCCAGCAGCCAAGATCTTGTTCAGCCCCAGCATTTT; V gene: TRBV3-1/TRBV3-2; J gene: TRBJ1-5; clone size: NA; D gene: NA
CDR3 protein: CASSLAAPYNEQFF; CDR3 DNA: TGTGCCAGCAGCTTAGCGGCCCCATACAATGAGCAGTTCTTC; V gene: TRBV7-2; J gene: TRBJ2-1; clone size: NA; D gene: NA
CDR3 protein: CATSTTESEAFF; CDR3 DNA: TGTGCCACCAGCACGACAGAAAGTGAAGCTTTCTTT; V gene: TRBV15; J gene: TRBJ1-1; clone size: NA; D gene: NA
CDR3 protein: CASSPGTGRGQYEQYF; CDR3 DNA: TGCGCCAGCAGCCCGGGGACAGGACGGGGGCAATACGAGCAGTACTTC; V gene: TRBV5-1; J gene: TRBJ2-7; clone size: NA; D gene: TRBD1
CDR3 protein: CASSLVGTGSSYGYTF; CDR3 DNA: TGTGCCAGCAGTTTAGTCGGGACAGGGTCATCCTATGGCTACACCTTC; V gene: TRBV28; J gene: TRBJ1-2; clone size: NA; D gene: TRBD1
CDR3 protein: CASSDSYNEQFF; CDR3 DNA: TGTGCCAGCAGTGACAGCTACAATGAGCAGTTCTTC; V gene: TRBV2; J gene: TRBJ2-1; clone size: NA; D gene: NA
CDR3 protein: CASSHSSGLQETQYF; CDR3 DNA: TGTGCCAGCAGCCATTCTAGCGGGCTCCAAGAGACCCAGTACTTC; V gene: TRBV3-1/TRBV3-2; J gene: TRBJ2-5; clone size: NA; D gene: TRBD2
CDR3 protein: CASSLSGRTNEKLFF; CDR3 DNA: TGCGCCAGCAGCTTGTCGGGGAGAACTAATGAAAAACTGTTTTTT; V gene: TRBV5-1; J gene: TRBJ1-4; clone size: NA; D gene: NA
CDR3 protein: CASSFGGRNTEAFF; CDR3 DNA: TGTGCCAGCAGCTTCGGAGGAAGAAACACTGAAGCTTTCTTT; V gene: TRBV7-9; J gene: TRBJ1-1; clone size: NA; D gene: NA
CDR3 protein: CASSQVTGGADTQYF; CDR3 DNA: TGTGCCAGCAGCCAGGTGACAGGGGGCGCTGATACGCAGTATTTT; V gene: TRBV14; J gene: TRBJ2-3; clone size: NA; D gene: TRBD1
CDR3 protein: CASSHIAGSLRDTQYF; CDR3 DNA: TGCGCCAGCAGCCACATCGCAGGGTCACTTCGGGATACGCAGTATTTT; V gene: TRBV4-1; J gene: TRBJ2-3; clone size: NA; D gene: NA
CDR3 protein: CASSIRQGYTEAFF; CDR3 DNA: TGTGCCAGTAGTATCCGACAGGGGTACACTGAAGCTTTCTTT; V gene: TRBV19; J gene: TRBJ1-1; clone size: few; D gene: TRBD1
CDR3 protein: CSVLERGAYNEQFF; CDR3 DNA: TGCAGCGTTCTTGAGCGGGGGGCGTACAATGAGCAGTTCTTC; V gene: TRBV29-1; J gene: TRBJ2-1; clone size: NA; D gene: TRBD2
CDR3 protein: CASANGGGQETQYF; CDR3 DNA: TGTGCCAGCGCAAACGGGGGGGGCCAAGAGACCCAGTACTTC; V gene: TRBV28; J gene: TRBJ2-5; clone size: NA; D gene: TRBD2
CDR3 protein: CASTREGAVYEQYF; CDR3 DNA: TGTGCCAGCACACGAGAGGGGGCGGTATACGAGCAGTACTTC; V gene: TRBV18; J gene: TRBJ2-7; clone size: once; D gene: TRBD1
CDR3 protein: CASRLAVGGLLQYNEQFF; CDR3 DNA: TGTGCCAGTAGGCTAGCCGTTGGGGGGTTGCTACAATACAATGAGCAGTTCTTC; V gene: TRBV19; J gene: TRBJ2-1; clone size: NA; D gene: NA
CDR3 protein: CASSRTLNTEAFF; CDR3 DNA: TGTGCCAGCAGTAGAACATTGAACACTGAAGCTTTCTTT; V gene: TRBV6-5; J gene: TRBJ1-1; clone size: NA; D gene: NA
CDR3 protein: CASSSQSVWNEQFF; CDR3 DNA: TGTGCCAGCAGCTCCCAGTCCGTCTGGAATGAGCAGTTCTTC; V gene: TRBV27; J gene: TRBJ2-1; clone size: NA; D gene: NA
CDR3 protein: CATSSGTGDGYTF; CDR3 DNA: TGTGCCACCAGCAGCGGGACAGGGGATGGCTACACCTTC; V gene: TRBV15; J gene: TRBJ1-2; clone size: NA; D gene: TRBD1
CDR3 protein: CASIGTGGNYGYTF; CDR3 DNA: TGTGCCAGCATAGGGACAGGGGGTAACTATGGCTACACCTTC; V gene: TRBV6-5; J gene: TRBJ1-2; clone size: NA; D gene: TRBD1
CDR3 protein: CASTFRGTSEAEQYF; CDR3 DNA: TGTGCCAGCACCTTTCGGGGGACTAGCGAAGCCGAGCAGTACTTC; V gene: TRBV6-6; J gene: TRBJ2-7; clone size: NA; D gene: TRBD2
CDR3 protein: CASSENPGYPQKTQYF; CDR3 DNA: TGTGCCAGCAGTGAAAATCCCGGGTATCCTCAAAAGACCCAGTACTTC; V gene: TRBV6-1; J gene: TRBJ2-5; clone size: NA; D gene: NA